Following are 13 T cell receptor beta chains from one sample sequenced in a study of shared clonotypes between healthy human individuals. Data came from immunoSEQ multiplex PCR; TCRdb stores just in-frame clones and leaves some out. The sample lists about 1 million clones, approximately 68% occurring once. Sequencing used memory CD4+ T cells sorted from blood. Subset defined: CD45RA-negative fraction. These receptors were collected from a man between 18 and 29 years old in good health.

As regards this clone: This could be a read error, since a much larger clone is one nucleotide away. The gene calls are TRBV11-3 and TRBJ2-1; 7 nucleotides line up with TRBD2. Unmatched junction bases numbered 2, after V lost 5 bases and J lost 7 bases. This CDR3 region has 12 residues. Germline V gene data show CDR1 as SGHNT and CDR2 as YENEEA. CDR3 coding DNA: TGTGCCAGCAGCAGGACTAGGAATGAGCAGTTCTTC. It is translated as CASSRTRNEQFF.

This clone has more than one count but fewer than ten. V is TRBV5-4 and J is TRBJ1-1; tentatively, D is TRBD1 (5 bases). Per the germline V gene, CDR1 is SGHNT and CDR2 is YYREEE (reference sequence). The length of the CDR3 is 14 residues. Trimming shortened V by 1 base and J by 2 bases, and 9 bases separated the two germline ends. The CDR3: CASSLFDSNTEAFF. For the CDR3, the DNA is TGTGCCAGCAGCTTGTTCGACAGCAACACTGAAGCTTTCTTT.

The chain combines TRBV29-1 with TRBJ2-7; possibly TRBD2 for D (6 bases). The CDR3 contains 12 residues. Germline V gene lookup returns CDR1 SQVTM and CDR2 ANQGSEA. Between the trimmed V and J ends, which lost 7 bases and 5 bases, there was a span of 15 bases. The CDR3 sequence: CSAGEVLNEQYF. The CDR3, as DNA: TGCAGCGCCGGGGAGGTTCTGAACGAGCAGTACTTC.

The chain links TRBV5-1 to TRBJ2-3; D is possibly TRBD1 (5 bases). Germline V CDR1 and CDR2: SGHRS, YFSETQ. The CDR3 length is 15 residues. The ends were cut back, 1 base at V and 2 bases at J, with 11 bases in the middle. CDR3 bases: TGCGCCAGCAGCTTGTCAACAGGCTTCACAGATACGCAGTATTTT. Amino acid sequence: CASSLSTGFTDTQYF.

The chain couples TRBV5-6 to TRBJ2-2; 8 bases are a match to TRBD1. This CDR3 has 14 residues. V gave up 2 bases and J gave up 7 bases; unmatched junction bases: 4. CDR1 and CDR2 from the germline V gene are SGHDT and YYEEEE. The CDR3 DNA is TGTGCCAGCAGCTTTCAGGGGGCTTACGGGGAGCTGTTTTTT. Its translation: CASSFQGAYGELFF.

The rearrangement links TRBV7-2 to TRBJ2-7; D gene ambiguous. The CDR3 has 12 residues. Germline V gene lookup returns CDR1 SGHTA and CDR2 FQGNSA. V dropped 5 bases and J dropped 4 bases, with 9 bases sitting between them. The CDR3 reads CASSRSGYEQYF. In DNA form, the CDR3 reads TGTGCCAGCAGCCGCTCTGGTTACGAGCAGTACTTC.

The J gene is TRBJ2-1, the V gene TRBV6-4; 9 positions match TRBD2. Trimming cost V 5 bases and J 7 bases; bases outside gene matches: 9. The V gene's germline CDR1 is MRHNA and CDR2 SNTAGT. The CDR3 is 15 amino acids. CDR3 sequence (DNA): TGTGCCAGCAGTCAACTAGCGGGCTCGGGAAATGAGCAGTTCTTC. Its protein is CASSQLAGSGNEQFF.

The rearrangement links TRBV10-1 to TRBJ2-7, with no clear D. The V and J ends lost 4 bases and 6 bases respectively, with 7 bases between them. Germline values: CDR1 WNHNN, CDR2 SYGVQD (reference sequence). The CDR3 is 11 amino acids. The CDR3 is CASSAKGEQYF. The CDR3 DNA sequence: TGCGCCAGCAGTGCGAAGGGCGAGCAGTACTTC.

V gene TRBV5-1 combines with J gene TRBJ2-4; 11 bases map to TRBD2. This CDR3 has 16 amino acids. The V gene end was trimmed by 2 bases and the J gene end by 2 bases; junction bases not matched to a gene: 3. Per germline, CDR1 SGHRS and CDR2 YFSETQ. The CDR3 loop reads CASSFSSGGSKNIQYF. As DNA, the CDR3 is TGCGCCAGCAGCTTTTCTAGCGGGGGGTCCAAAAACATTCAGTACTTC.

This clone was counted once. Additional DNA sequences in this sample encode the identical CDR3. The chain uses TRBV4-1 and TRBJ1-2, with a weak D call TRBD1 (6 bases). Germline CDR1 MGHRA, CDR2 YSYEKL. The CDR3 has 14 amino acids. Trimming pared 3 bases from V and 8 bases from J, leaving 16 bases between. Here the CDR3 reads CASSQALGGYGYTF. The CDR3 DNA reads TGCGCCAGCAGCCAGGCCCTAGGGGGGTACGGCTACACCTTC.

This sequence joins TRBV5-1 and TRBJ2-7; 10 positions agree with TRBD2. V lost 0 bases, J lost 4 bases, and 7 bases stayed unmatched. The V gene's germline CDR1 is SGHRS and CDR2 YFSETQ. The CDR3 spans 16 residues. The CDR3 DNA reads TGCGCCAGCAGCTTGGGACTAGCGGGTGGTGGTTACGAGCAGTACTTC. Protein sequence: CASSLGLAGGGYEQYF.

With regard to this clone: Only one base separates this from a far larger clonotype, so it likely reflects a read error. Distinct nucleotide sequences in the sample also encode this CDR3. This chain uses TRBV29-1 with TRBJ2-7; TRBD1 aligns across 10 bases. The CDR3 is 14 amino acids. The germline CDR1 and CDR2 sequences are SQVTM and ANQGSEA. V shed 3 bases, J shed 5 bases, and the junction held 7 bases outside the gene matches. In nucleotides, the CDR3 is TGCAGCGTTGAGGCAGACAGGGGGCGCGACGAGCAGTACTTC. It translates to CSVEADRGRDEQYF.

The chain combines TRBV7-2 with TRBJ1-2, with a weak D call TRBD1 (6 bases). V lost 6 bases and J lost 8, with 16 bases in between. This CDR3 comprises 13 residues. Germline V lookup: CDR1 SGHTA, CDR2 FQGNSA. The CDR3 DNA is TGTGCCAGCAGTCTAGACGGCAGGGGCGGCTACACCTTC. This gives the protein CASSLDGRGGYTF.